Detailed here is one T cell receptor beta chain. The target antigen is unknown. Terminally differentiated effector memory CD45RA+ cells were excluded by CCR7 positive selection of CD45RO-negative cells. This record comes from a study of shared clonotypes between healthy human individuals. The protocol was immunoSEQ multiplex PCR, while the TCRdb copy is restricted to in-frame clones and leaves out a portion. The sample holds some 1,900,000 clones, about 95% seen once. The CDR3 is 14 amino acids. V lost 3 bases to trimming and J lost 6 bases, with 13 bases between them. Germline CDR1 and CDR2: SGHRS and YFSETQ. The study, taken as a whole, reports: Rarefaction exposed incomplete sorted-subset sequencing despite large depth.

The rearrangement links TRBV5-1 to TRBJ2-1; D uncertain. The sequence derives from a man aged 18 to 35 in good health. Sequencing was carried out using naive CD8+ T cells sorted from blood. The CDR3 sequence is CASSSIMTLNEQFF. CDR3 nucleotides: TGCGCCAGCAGCTCGATAATGACTCTCAATGAGCAGTTCTTC.